What follows describes a single T cell receptor beta chain. The data belong to a study of blood T cell repertoires in COVID-19. The overall study: The United States, Italy and Spain supplied acute and convalescent COVID-19 samples. PBMCs, B-cell-depleted T cells, or T cells provided the cDNA or gDNA that made up the material.

TCRdb's copy holds only in-frame clones and misses some; the assay was immunoSEQ multiplex PCR. The table lists 45,000 to 70,000 clones, roughly 78% of them singletons. CDR1 is MGHDK, CDR2 SYGVNS, per germline. V lost 4 bases and J 8 bases, leaving 14 bases between the germline ends. The CDR3 totals 14 residues. This TCR was recovered from a woman aged 80 or older with acute or convalescent COVID-19. The sequenced sample consisted of peripheral blood. The chain couples TRBV25-1 to TRBJ1-4, with D unresolved. The CDR3 nucleotides are TGTGCCAGCAGTGCCCCACGGGGTGGAGAAAAACTGTTTTTT. Encoded protein: CASSAPRGGEKLFF. The full variable domain, in which reference TRBV25-1 and TRBJ1-4 provide the parts outside the CDR3, is EADIYQTPRYLVIGTGKKITLECSQTMGHDKMYWYQQDPGMELHLIHYSYGVNSTEKGDLSSESTVSRIRTEHFPLTLESARPSHTSQYLCASSAPRGGEKLFFGSGTQLSVL.